Shown below are 11 T cell receptor beta chains from a single sample sequenced in a study of cytomegalovirus exposure and HLA in healthy donors. Both 60 Vbeta primers and 13 Jbeta primers went into the PCR. TCRdb's copy holds only in-frame clones and misses some; the assay was immunoSEQ multiplex PCR. The sample lists 160,000 or so clones; 70% to 80% were seen once. Source material: PBMCs. These receptor sequences come from a woman between 35 and 50 years old in good health and CMV-seronegative.

This clone was counted a few times. V usage is TRBV5-4 and J usage is TRBJ2-2; D unclear. CDR3 length equals 13 residues. V shed 6 bases and J shed 4 bases, with 10 bases lying between them. The germline V gene has CDR1 SGHNT and CDR2 YYREEE (reference sequence). DNA of the CDR3: TGTGCCAGCAACCCGCCGGGCACCGGGGAGCTGTTTTTT. Translated, it gives CASNPPGTGELFF. Variable domain in full (rest from reference TRBV5-4 and TRBJ2-2): ETGVTQSPTHLIKTRGQQVTLRCSSQSGHNTVSWYQQALGQGPQFIFQYYREEENGRGNFPPRFSGLQFPNYSSELNVNALELDDSALYLCASNPPGTGELFFGEGSRLTVL.

This chain uses TRBV5-4 with TRBJ1-1; D is uncertain. Per the germline V gene, CDR1 is SGHNT and CDR2 is YYREEE (reference sequence). V shed 2 bases and J shed 4 bases, with 21 bases lying between them. The CDR3 is 17 residues long. Here the CDR3 DNA reads TGTGCCAGCAGCTTTGAGAGGCAGACCCTCGGCGGCACTGAAGCTTTCTTT. Protein product: CASSFERQTLGGTEAFF.

The genes are TRBV10-3 and TRBJ2-2; TRBD2 matches 11 bases. V shed 4 bases, J shed 6 bases, and the junction held 4 bases outside the gene matches. Germline CDR1 is ENHRY and CDR2 is SYGVKD. This CDR3 comprises 15 residues. For the CDR3, the DNA is TGTGCCATCAGTGGGACTAGCGGGTCTTCCGGGGAGCTGTTTTTT. Translation gives CAISGTSGSSGELFF.

Only a few counts were recorded for this clone. This same CDR3 is encoded by further DNA sequences in the sample. V usage is TRBV28 and J usage is TRBJ2-7; D is perhaps TRBD1 (6 bases). Trimming left V 2 bases short and J 4 bases short, with 6 bases between. CDR1 is MDHEN, CDR2 SYDVKM, per germline. This CDR3 contains 12 residues. CDR3 in amino acids: CASSLQGYEQYF. The CDR3 coding sequence is TGTGCCAGCAGTTTACAGGGGTACGAGCAGTACTTC.

The V gene is TRBV7-6, the J gene TRBJ2-1, with unresolved D. This CDR3 spans 12 amino acids. Germline CDR1 SGHVS, CDR2 FNYEAQ. Trimming removed 5 bases from V and 8 bases from J, with 10 bases in between. CDR3 nucleotide sequence: TGTGCCAGCAGCGAACAGAAACATGAGCAGTTCTTC. Translating gives CASSEQKHEQFF.

The gene calls are TRBV6-5 and TRBJ1-2, with 9 bases that match TRBD1. V lost 6 bases, J lost 7 bases, and 12 bases stayed unmatched. Germline values: CDR1 MNHEY, CDR2 SVGAGI. The CDR3 spans 15 residues. CDR3 amino acids: CASRPTPTGGRGYTF. The DNA of the CDR3 is TGTGCCAGCAGGCCCACTCCGACAGGGGGACGTGGCTACACCTTC.

The chain is built from TRBV6-1 and TRBJ2-5, with D perhaps matching TRBD1 (7 bases). The J call is doubtful: the DNA matches TRBJ2-7 better. The CDR3 is 14 amino acids. Germline assignment: CDR1 MNHNS and CDR2 SASEGT. CDR3 sequence reads: CASSRTGEAYEQYF. CDR3 nucleotides: TGTGCCAGCAGTCGAACAGGGGAGGCGTACGAGCAGTACTTC.

This sequence joins TRBV5-4 and TRBJ2-7; 11 bases fit TRBD1. Germline V gene sequence: CDR1 SGHNT, CDR2 YYREEE (reference sequence). J was trimmed by 3 bases and V by 3 bases; bases with no gene match: 5. There are 15 residues in the CDR3. The CDR3 region has the DNA TGTGCCAGCAGCTCCTCCGGGACAGGGGGCTACGAGCAGTACTTC. Protein sequence: CASSSSGTGGYEQYF.

This rearrangement joins TRBV28 to TRBJ2-7; TRBD2 matches at 7 bases. The CDR3 extends over 14 amino acids. V dropped 3 bases and J dropped 0; count of bases not matched to a gene: 2. Per germline, CDR1 MDHEN and CDR2 SYDVKM. The CDR3 protein is CASSFQRGSYEQYF. For the CDR3, the DNA is TGTGCCAGCAGTTTCCAGCGGGGCTCCTACGAGCAGTACTTC.

This chain joins TRBV27 and TRBJ1-2, with 10 positions matching TRBD1. Per the germline V gene, CDR1 is MNHEY and CDR2 is SMNVEV (reference sequence). This CDR3 is built from 16 residues. Trimming removed 3 bases from V and 3 bases from J; junction bases left unmatched: 7. For the CDR3, the DNA is TGTGCCAGCAGTTTTTCCGGGACAGGGGCCGACTATGGCTACACCTTC. The encoded protein is CASSFSGTGADYGYTF.

The gene calls are TRBV7-9 and TRBJ2-7, with 7 bases matching TRBD1. From germline, CDR1 is SEHNR and CDR2 FQNEAQ (reference sequence). Trimming cost V 0 bases and J 3 bases; bases outside gene matches: 5. The CDR3 runs 15 residues. The CDR3 DNA sequence: TGTGCCAGCAGCTTAGCGGAAGGGACAGTCTACGAGCAGTACTTC. This gives the protein CASSLAEGTVYEQYF.